This TCR beta chain was identified during a study of OX40 agonist ivuxolimab in advanced cancers. As for the study in general: Clinicians treated patients with ivuxolimab, an agonistic anti-OX40 (CD134) antibody.

A note on this clone: Its specificity is not known.

Sequencing used immunoSEQ multiplex PCR; TCRdb keeps in-frame clones, though not all of them. Among under 75,000 clones listed, nearly 95% were seen once. Germline V gene data show CDR1 as MGHRA and CDR2 as YSYEKL. This CDR3 is 15 amino acids long. Trimming cost V 4 bases and J 4 bases, with 14 bases left between them. Study-wide points: Low levels of normalized T-cell clonal expansion also appeared in some nonresponders. In CD8+ T cells, expanded clones were on average more numerous than in CD4+.

Sample: CD4+ or CD8+ T cells sorted from blood, taken in a trial of the OX40 agonist ivuxolimab. This chain connects TRBV4-1 to TRBJ2-1; D call uncertain. This sequence originates from an adult with an advanced solid tumor such as melanoma, head and neck, liver or kidney cancer. CDR3 nucleotides: TGCGCCAGCAGCCCCCCGCGAGGCAGGTACAATGAGCAGTTCTTC. Its protein product is CASSPPRGRYNEQFF.